This entry lists 25 T cell receptor beta chains sequenced from one sample in a study of CD8 T cells in Susac syndrome. Random-hexamer reverse transcription was applied to roughly 0.5 to 1 ug RNA. MiXCR, applied by TCRdb to the immunoSEQ multiplex PCR reads, yields one record per CDR3 protein. Counted here are some 180,000 distinct CDR3 sequences, about 95% occurring once; the ten biggest clones make up around 0.11%. The specimen was CD4+ T cells from PBMCs. The receptors come from a human donor in good health.

V usage is TRBV9 and J usage is TRBJ2-2; 10 bases match TRBD2. The J segment lost 4 bases and the V segment lost 5 bases, leaving 8 bases of the junction unmatched. Germline CDR1 and CDR2: SGDLS and YYNGEE. This CDR3 comprises 16 residues. The CDR3 loop is CASRGGLAGVTGELFF. The CDR3 DNA follows: TGTGCCAGCAGAGGGGGTCTAGCGGGAGTCACCGGGGAGCTGTTTTTT.

This chain uses TRBV6-5 with TRBJ2-4; no clear D. The CDR3 is 14 residues long. Germline V lookup: CDR1 MNHEY, CDR2 SVGAGI. V shed 0 bases and J shed 7 bases, with 10 bases lying between them. The CDR3, as DNA: TGTGCCAGCAGTTACTCGGCCGAATGGAACATTCAGTACTTC. Translation: CASSYSAEWNIQYF.

The chain combines TRBV14 with TRBJ2-2; the D is unclear. CDR1 and CDR2 (germline): SGHDN, FVKESK. CDR3 length equals 16 residues. V was clipped by 1 base and J by 0 bases, with 9 bases between them. The CDR3 reads CASSQVSVTNTGELFF. The CDR3 nucleotides read TGTGCCAGCAGCCAAGTGTCAGTCACGAACACCGGGGAGCTGTTTTTT.

This rearrangement joins TRBV5-1 to TRBJ2-1; TRBD2 might be the D (5 bases). Germline V CDR1 and CDR2: SGHRS, YFSETQ. The V gene lost 2 bases and the J gene lost 7 bases, with 10 bases spanning the gap. There are 13 residues in the CDR3. Written as DNA, the CDR3 is TGCGCCAGCAGCTTCACAGCGGATAATGAGCAGTTCTTC. As protein: CASSFTADNEQFF. Looking up the rest from reference TRBV5-1 and TRBJ2-1 gives the full variable domain: KAGVTQTPRYLIKTRGQQVTLSCSPISGHRSVSWYQQTPGQGLQFLFEYFSETQRNKGNFPGRFSGRQFSNSRSEMNVSTLELGDSALYLCASSFTADNEQFFGPGTRLTVL.

This clonotype appeared once. In nucleotides, the CDR3 is TGCAGCGGTACAGGGGGCGGTGATGCTGGCTACACCTTC. This encodes CSGTGGGDAGYTF. The rearrangement joins TRBV29-1 to TRBJ1-2; 9 nucleotides align to TRBD1. This CDR3 contains 13 residues. V was clipped by 7 bases and J by 7 bases; unmatched bases: 10. Germline loops: CDR1 SQVTM, CDR2 ANQGSEA.

The rearrangement uses TRBV20-1 and TRBJ2-1; TRBD2 matches at 10 bases. The CDR3 length is 15 residues. The junction had 7 bases not matched to a gene; V was cut back by 0 bases and J by 8 bases. CDR1 and CDR2 (germline): DFQATT, SNEGSKA (reference sequence). Written as DNA, the CDR3 is TGCAGTGCTAGAGATCCGGCTAGCGGGAGTGATGAGCAGTTCTTC. This sequence encodes CSARDPASGSDEQFF.

This clonotype was seen only once. The J gene is TRBJ2-1, the V gene TRBV30; 16 nucleotides match TRBD2. CDR3 length: 17 residues. Germline V gene lookup returns CDR1 GTSNPN and CDR2 SVGIG (reference sequence). In DNA form, the CDR3 reads TGTGCTGCTACCGGGACTAGCGGGAGGGCCTACTACAATGAGCAGTTCTTC. It specifies CAATGTSGRAYYNEQFF.

J is TRBJ2-7 and V is TRBV6-1; 12 nucleotides match TRBD2. Germline loops: CDR1 MNHNS, CDR2 SASEGT. The CDR3 spans 18 residues. J gave up 2 bases and V 6 bases, and 14 bases lay outside the gene matches. CDR3 nucleotides: TGTGCCAGCAGGGACGCCCGGACTAGCGGGATTCTTACCTACGAGCAGTACTTC. This sequence encodes CASRDARTSGILTYEQYF.

This rearrangement joins TRBV3-1 to TRBJ2-3; TRBD2 aligns across 11 bases. Trimming at V came to 8 bases and at J to 3 bases, leaving 4 bases not matched to a gene. From germline, CDR1 is LGHDT and CDR2 YNNKEL (reference sequence). This CDR3 has 14 residues. CDR3 coding DNA: TGTGCCAGCGCATCTAGCGGGAGGACAGATACGCAGTATTTT. Protein sequence: CASASSGRTDTQYF.

V usage is TRBV28 and J usage is TRBJ1-5, with D possibly TRBD1 on 5 matching bases. V lost 3 bases and J 10 bases, leaving 10 bases between the germline ends. This CDR3 spans 12 amino acids. CDR1 and CDR2 from the germline V gene are MDHEN and SYDVKM. The CDR3 DNA is TGTGCCAGCAGTTTTCAGGGTCGACCCCAGCATTTT. This codes for CASSFQGRPQHF.

The rearrangement links TRBV6-2 or TRBV6-3 to TRBJ2-3; TRBD1 aligns across 11 bases. There are 15 residues in the CDR3. The germline V gene encodes CDR1 MNHEY and CDR2 SVGEGT. Losses at the gene ends were 5 bases for V and 3 bases for J; bases not matched to a gene: 4. CDR3 DNA: TGTGCCAGCAGTCCAGGACAGGGGGCTACAGATACGCAGTATTTT. It encodes CASSPGQGATDTQYF.

V and J are TRBV20-1 and TRBJ2-7, with D perhaps TRBD2 (7 bases). Germline loops: CDR1 DFQATT, CDR2 SNEGSKA (reference sequence). Trimming took 2 bases from V and 0 from J, leaving 20 bases between them. The CDR3 runs to 17 residues. The CDR3 nucleotides are TGCAGTGCTAGACGGGGGGCAGCCTTAGTGAGCTCCTACGAGCAGTACTTC. It translates to CSARRGAALVSSYEQYF.

The rearrangement uses TRBV20-1 and TRBJ2-5; 10 bases align to TRBD1. Germline CDR1 and CDR2: DFQATT and SNEGSKA (reference sequence). CDR3 size: 13 residues. The CDR3 loop reads CRPTGGPQETQYF. The CDR3 region has the DNA TGCAGGCCGACAGGGGGCCCTCAGGAGACCCAGTACTTC.

The gene calls are TRBV29-1 and TRBJ2-1; D call uncertain. Trimming left V 3 bases short and J 6 bases short, with 6 bases between. The CDR3 length is 11 residues. Germline V gene sequence: CDR1 SQVTM, CDR2 ANQGSEA. The CDR3 DNA sequence: TGCAGCGTTGATTACTCCAATGAGCAGTTCTTC. This translates into CSVDYSNEQFF.

CDR3 loop: CASSQQGNQPQHF. The CDR3 coding sequence is TGTGCCAGCAGCCAACAGGGGAATCAGCCCCAGCATTTT. The V call is TRBV6-2 or TRBV6-3, the J call TRBJ1-5; 7 nucleotides line up with TRBD1. The length of the CDR3 is 13 residues. With 6 bases clipped from V and 4 bases from J, the junction kept 3 bases outside the gene matches. The germline gives CDR1 MNHEY, CDR2 SVGEGT.

V gene TRBV5-1 combines with J gene TRBJ2-1; D gene uncertain. CDR3 length: 13 residues. V lost 9 bases, J lost 0 bases, and 10 bases lay in between. Germline assignment: CDR1 SGHRS and CDR2 YFSETQ. For the CDR3, the DNA is TGCGCCACTGCGATCGGCTCCTACAATGAGCAGTTCTTC. Residues: CATAIGSYNEQFF.

The rearrangement links TRBV29-1 to TRBJ2-7; 9 bases align to TRBD1. This CDR3 comprises 13 residues. The germline V gene has CDR1 SQVTM and CDR2 ANQGSEA. The CDR3 DNA sequence: TGCTCCGTAGGGGACAGGGATGCAACCGAGCAGTACTTC. As protein: CSVGDRDATEQYF.

This sequence joins TRBV7-6 and TRBJ2-1, with 11 bases lining up with TRBD1. The CDR3 totals 16 residues. The germline V gene encodes CDR1 SGHVS and CDR2 FNYEAQ. The trim removed 5 bases at V and 7 bases at J, leaving 10 bases unmatched. The CDR3 coding sequence is TGTGCCAGCAGCGGTTCATTTGGGACAGGGGGAAATGAGCAGTTCTTC. Its protein is CASSGSFGTGGNEQFF.

This rearrangement joins TRBV9 to TRBJ2-5; no firm D call. CDR1 SGDLS and CDR2 YYNGEE come from the germline V gene. The CDR3 has 13 residues. The V and J ends lost 2 bases and 5 bases respectively, with 10 bases between them. The CDR3, as DNA: TGTGCCAGCAGCGTTCGGGTGAGGGAGACCCAGTACTTC. Residues: CASSVRVRETQYF. The full variable domain, rest sourced from reference TRBV9 and TRBJ2-5, is DSGVTQTPKHLITATGQRVTLRCSPRSGDLSVYWYQQSLDQGLQFLIQYYNGEERAKGNILERFSAQQFPDLHSELNLSSLELGDSALYFCASSVRVRETQYFGPGTRLLVL.

This clonotype was counted once. The chain recombines TRBV7-6 with TRBJ2-1, with TRBD1 identical over 7 bases. This CDR3 is 17 amino acids long. The germline V gene encodes CDR1 SGHVS and CDR2 FNYEAQ. Trimming took 1 base from V and 2 from J; bases not matched to a gene: 8. The CDR3 loop reads CASSLGAGQATYNEQFF. In DNA form, the CDR3 reads TGTGCCAGCAGCTTAGGGGCAGGACAGGCCACCTACAATGAGCAGTTCTTC. Variable domain in full (rest from reference TRBV7-6 and TRBJ2-1): GAGVSQSPRYKVTKRGQDVALRCDPISGHVSLYWYRQALGQGPEFLTYFNYEAQQDKSGLPNDRFSAERPEGSISTLTIQRTEQRDSAMYRCASSLGAGQATYNEQFFGPGTRLTVL.

This clonotype was counted once. J is TRBJ1-2 and V is TRBV4-3; 10 nucleotides line up with TRBD1. Germline-derived CDR1 and CDR2 are LGHNA and YSLEER. Germline trimming cut 0 bases from V and 8 bases from J; bases unmatched to any gene: 12. The CDR3 length is 17 residues. The CDR3, as DNA: TGCGCCAGCAGCCAAGATAGGGGGACAGGGGCCCTCAGAGGCTACACCTTC. It is translated as CASSQDRGTGALRGYTF.

The DNA for the CDR3 is TGCAGCGCCAATACAGGGGGCACAGATACGCAGTATTTT. It yields the protein CSANTGGTDTQYF. The chain employs TRBV29-1 and TRBJ2-3; 7 positions match TRBD1. The CDR3 loop spans 13 amino acids. Trimming removed 7 bases from V and 1 base from J; junction bases left unmatched: 5. Germline V lookup: CDR1 SQVTM, CDR2 ANQGSEA.

The chain links TRBV7-8 to TRBJ2-3; D uncertain. V lost 5 bases, J lost 2 bases, and 8 bases lay in between. Germline V gives CDR1 SGHVS, CDR2 FQNEAQ. The length of the CDR3 is 13 residues. The chain's CDR3 is CASSPSPTDTQYF. The CDR3 nucleotides are TGTGCCAGCAGCCCCTCCCCCACAGATACGCAGTATTTT. The full variable domain, completed using reference TRBV7-8 and TRBJ2-3, is GAGVSQSPRYKVAKRGQDVALRCDPISGHVSLFWYQQALGQGPEFLTYFQNEAQLDKSGLPSDRFFAERPEGSVSTLKIQRTQQEDSAVYLCASSPSPTDTQYFGPGTRLTVL.

There are a few counts of this clonotype. J is TRBJ2-5 and V is TRBV30; D gene ambiguous. V was trimmed by 2 bases and J by 0 bases, leaving 10 bases between them. The CDR3 has 14 residues. CDR1 and CDR2 (germline): GTSNPN, SVGIG (reference sequence). CDR3 coding DNA: TGTGCCTGGAGTCTGGACCGAAACCAAGAGACCCAGTACTTC. Amino acid sequence: CAWSLDRNQETQYF.

This clonotype was counted a few times. As DNA, the CDR3 is TGCAGTGCTGGGGGACAGTACAATGAGCAGTTCTTC. It yields the protein CSAGGQYNEQFF. The chain joins TRBV20-1 to TRBJ2-1; TRBD1 matches 7 bases. The V gene end was trimmed by 5 bases and the J gene end by 4 bases; junction bases not matched to a gene: 2. Germline lookup yields CDR1 DFQATT and CDR2 SNEGSKA (reference sequence). This CDR3 has 12 residues.